The T cell receptor beta chain described here comes from a study of cytomegalovirus exposure and HLA in healthy donors. Researchers ran the PCR with 60 Vbeta and 13 Jbeta primers. TCRdb's table, derived via immunoSEQ multiplex PCR, lists solely in-frame clones and lacks some. The sample contains 130,000 or so clones, over 65% of which appear only once. The CDR3 contains 15 residues. Germline values: CDR1 MNHNY, CDR2 SVGAGI (reference sequence). This sequence originates from a young man in good health and CMV-seropositive. The sample taken for sequencing was PBMCs. The J gene is TRBJ2-5, the V gene TRBV6-6, with a weak D call TRBD1 (6 bases). The J call may be mistaken, given a closer DNA end match to TRBJ2-7. The CDR3 sequence is CASSYDRTERPEQYF. As DNA, the CDR3 is TGTGCCAGCAGTTACGACAGGACAGAGAGGCCCGAGCAGTACTTC.